A selection of T cell receptor beta chains follows, all from one sample in a study of OX40 agonist ivuxolimab in advanced cancers. Data came from immunoSEQ multiplex PCR; TCRdb stores just in-frame clones and leaves some out. The sample lists 30,000 to 40,000 clones; around nine tenths were seen once. The sample was CD4+ or CD8+ T cells sorted from blood, taken in a trial of the OX40 agonist ivuxolimab. The source of these receptors is an adult with an advanced solid tumor such as melanoma, head and neck, liver or kidney cancer. Each CDR3 is given with its conserved first and last residue. A D gene is named only where the DNA matches it firmly. Only part of the rows carry a size: once, few, many, or a class if the clone is expanded.

size: NA; J: TRBJ2-3; V: TRBV4-1; D: NA; CDR3: CASSQEARDTQYF; DNA: TGCGCCAGCAGCCAAGAGGCCCGGGATACGCAGTATTTT
size: NA; J: TRBJ2-1; V: TRBV7-9; D: TRBD2; CDR3: CASSFQLAVTGNEQFF; DNA: TGTGCCAGCAGCTTCCAACTAGCGGTGACTGGCAATGAGCAGTTCTTC
size: few; J: TRBJ2-3; V: TRBV6-5; D: NA; CDR3: CASSYTRTDTDTQYF; DNA: TGTGCCAGCAGTTACACCCGTACAGACACAGATACGCAGTATTTT
size: NA; J: TRBJ2-2; V: TRBV6-1; D: TRBD2; CDR3: CASSPGGRARELFF; DNA: TGTGCCAGCAGCCCGGGGGGGAGGGCCCGGGAGCTGTTTTTT
size: NA; J: TRBJ1-3; V: TRBV6-5; D: NA; CDR3: CASRGGATIYF; DNA: TGTGCCAGCAGAGGAGGTGCCACCATATATTTT
size: NA; J: TRBJ1-1; V: TRBV7-9; D: NA; CDR3: CASSPGPEAFF; DNA: TGTGCCAGCAGCCCCGGGCCCGAAGCTTTCTTT
size: few; J: TRBJ2-7; V: TRBV13; D: TRBD1; CDR3: CASSPDRAGEQYF; DNA: TGTGCCAGCAGCCCGGACAGGGCGGGCGAGCAGTACTTC
size: NA; J: TRBJ2-1; V: TRBV6-5; D: NA; CDR3: CASSYSQGSPQFF; DNA: TGTGCCAGCAGTTACTCCCAGGGCTCACCTCAGTTCTTC
size: NA; J: TRBJ2-4; V: TRBV2; D: TRBD2; CDR3: CASRPGLAGEGQNIQYF; DNA: TGTGCCAGCAGGCCGGGACTAGCGGGAGAGGGACAAAACATTCAGTACTTC
size: NA; J: TRBJ1-1; V: TRBV19; D: NA; CDR3: CASSTSEGRNTEAFF; DNA: TGTGCCAGTAGTACAAGTGAGGGGAGAAACACTGAAGCTTTCTTT
size: once; J: TRBJ2-1; V: TRBV11-2; D: NA; CDR3: CASSLVRSGDEQFF; DNA: TGTGCCAGCAGCTTAGTTAGGTCGGGCGATGAGCAGTTCTTC
size: NA; J: TRBJ1-2; V: TRBV20-1; D: TRBD1; CDR3: CSDRDNYGYTF; DNA: TGCAGCGACAGGGATAACTATGGCTACACCTTC
size: NA; J: TRBJ2-7; V: TRBV10-2; D: NA; CDR3: CASSERRIYEQYF; DNA: TGCGCCAGCAGTGAGCGCAGGATCTACGAGCAGTACTTC
size: NA; J: TRBJ1-1; V: TRBV5-8; D: TRBD1; CDR3: CASSEDRGHAFF; DNA: TGTGCCAGCAGCGAGGACAGGGGGCATGCTTTCTTT
size: NA; J: TRBJ2-2; V: TRBV4-1; D: NA; CDR3: CASSPNVNTGELFF; DNA: TGCGCCAGCAGCCCGAATGTCAACACCGGGGAGCTGTTTTTT
size: NA; J: TRBJ1-1; V: TRBV19; D: NA; CDR3: CASVQDEAFF; DNA: TGTGCCAGCGTACAGGATGAAGCTTTCTTT
size: NA; J: TRBJ2-3; V: TRBV27; D: NA; CDR3: CASSLSPGSGTDTQYF; DNA: TGTGCCAGCAGTTTAAGCCCAGGGTCGGGCACAGATACGCAGTATTTT
size: NA; J: TRBJ1-1; V: TRBV23-1; D: TRBD1; CDR3: CASSQSGRGRETEAFF; DNA: TGCGCCAGCAGTCAATCGGGCAGGGGGCGAGAAACTGAAGCTTTCTTT
size: large; J: TRBJ2-2; V: TRBV2; D: TRBD2; CDR3: CASSELGLAGTGELFF; DNA: TGTGCCAGCAGTGAATTAGGACTAGCGGGAACCGGGGAGCTGTTTTTT
size: NA; J: TRBJ1-2; V: TRBV19; D: NA; CDR3: CASTGTWAEGYTF; DNA: TGTGCCAGTACCGGGACATGGGCGGAGGGCTACACCTTC
size: NA; J: TRBJ1-1; V: TRBV5-6; D: NA; CDR3: CASSLPDTEAFF; DNA: TGTGCCAGCAGTCTCCCTGACACTGAAGCTTTCTTT
size: NA; J: TRBJ1-1; V: TRBV5-1; D: NA; CDR3: CASSLGPRNTEAFF; DNA: TGCGCCAGCAGCTTGGGCCCCAGAAACACTGAAGCTTTCTTT
size: NA; J: TRBJ2-1; V: TRBV10-1; D: NA; CDR3: CASSESVGNKDNEQFF; DNA: TGCGCCAGCAGTGAGTCGGTCGGGAATAAGGACAATGAGCAGTTCTTC
size: NA; J: TRBJ2-1; V: TRBV7-9; D: NA; CDR3: CASSPLANEQFF; DNA: TGTGCCAGCAGCCCCCTTGCAAATGAGCAGTTCTTC
size: NA; J: TRBJ2-7; V: TRBV19; D: TRBD2; CDR3: CASSIGGGAYEQYF; DNA: TGTGCCAGTAGTATAGGTGGGGGGGCCTACGAGCAGTACTTC
size: NA; J: TRBJ1-1; V: TRBV6-5; D: TRBD1; CDR3: CASSYPDRGLGTEAFF; DNA: TGTGCCAGCAGTTACCCCGACAGGGGGCTAGGCACTGAAGCTTTCTTT
size: NA; J: TRBJ2-3; V: TRBV19; D: NA; CDR3: CASSEAYTQYF; DNA: TGTGCCAGTAGTGAGGCATATACGCAGTATTTT
size: NA; J: TRBJ1-2; V: TRBV6-5; D: NA; CDR3: CASRDPDNYGYTF; DNA: TGTGCCAGCAGGGATCCGGATAACTATGGCTACACCTTC
size: NA; J: TRBJ1-1; V: TRBV7-2; D: NA; CDR3: CASSFPGFDTEAFF; DNA: TGTGCCAGCAGCTTCCCGGGTTTCGACACTGAAGCTTTCTTT
size: NA; J: TRBJ2-6; V: TRBV6-6; D: NA; CDR3: CASSPLLANVLTF; DNA: TGTGCCAGCAGTCCTCTACTGGCCAACGTCCTGACTTTC
size: NA; J: TRBJ1-3; V: TRBV6-1; D: NA; CDR3: CASNRGDSGNTIYF; DNA: TGTGCCAGCAATCGGGGCGATTCTGGAAACACCATATATTTT
size: NA; J: TRBJ2-3; V: TRBV10-3; D: NA; CDR3: CAISVRDSDTQYF; DNA: TGTGCCATCAGTGTTCGAGATTCAGATACGCAGTATTTT